This T cell receptor (beta chain) comes out of a study of molecular identifiers for immune sequencing clone quantification. About the research overall: Replicates split RNA from approximately 22,000 or 94,000 naive CD8 cells five ways, and the researchers sequenced four portions.

Sorting recovered naive CD8 T cells on a CD8+CD4-CCR7+CD45RA+ profile. Details on this clonotype: One end of the junction fails to match germline, which may point to a read error.

MiXCR was run by TCRdb on the PCR reads, yielding one entry per CDR3 protein. The repertoire holds about 330,000 distinct CDR3 sequences, with roughly a quarter as singletons. This CDR3 region has 15 residues. Germline CDR1 and CDR2: SGHNT and YENEEA. The chain uses TRBV11-3 and TRBJ2-2, with D perhaps matching TRBD1 (6 bases). The sequence was obtained from a human donor in good health. Some libraries in this study had Jurkat cell RNA spiked in. The material sequenced was naive CD8+ T cells from blood, with Jurkat cell RNA spiked in. Subset indicated: FACS-sorted CD8+CD4-CCR7+CD45RA+ naive T cells. In DNA, the CDR3 is TGTGCCAGCAGTTCAGGGGTCGTGAACACCGGGGAGCAGTTTTTT. It translates to CASSSGVVNTGEQFF.